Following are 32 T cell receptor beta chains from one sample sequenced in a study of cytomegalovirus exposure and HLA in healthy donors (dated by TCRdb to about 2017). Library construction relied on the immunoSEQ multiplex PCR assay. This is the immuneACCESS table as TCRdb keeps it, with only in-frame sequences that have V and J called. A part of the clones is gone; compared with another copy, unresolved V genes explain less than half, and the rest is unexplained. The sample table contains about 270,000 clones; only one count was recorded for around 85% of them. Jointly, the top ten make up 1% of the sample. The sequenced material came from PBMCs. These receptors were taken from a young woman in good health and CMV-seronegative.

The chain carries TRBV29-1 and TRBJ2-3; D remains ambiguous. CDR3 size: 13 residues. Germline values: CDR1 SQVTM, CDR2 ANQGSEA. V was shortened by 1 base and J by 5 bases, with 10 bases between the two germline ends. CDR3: CSVEGWAEDTQYF. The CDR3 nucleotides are TGCAGCGTTGAAGGCTGGGCTGAAGATACGCAGTATTTT.

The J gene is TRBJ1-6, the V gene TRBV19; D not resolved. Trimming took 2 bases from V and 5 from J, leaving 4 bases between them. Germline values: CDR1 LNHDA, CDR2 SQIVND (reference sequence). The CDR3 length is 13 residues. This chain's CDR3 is CASSITNNSPLHF. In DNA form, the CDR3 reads TGTGCCAGTAGTATAACAAATAATTCACCCCTCCACTTT.

The CDR3 reads CASSQEPSAGNSPLHF. CDR3 coding DNA: TGCGCCAGCAGCCAAGAACCTTCCGCGGGGAATTCACCCCTCCACTTT. The rearrangement joins TRBV4-3 to TRBJ1-6, with D hard to call. CDR1 is LGHNA, CDR2 YSLEER, per germline. This CDR3 region has 16 residues. Trimming stripped 0 bases from V and 7 bases from J, with 13 bases between.

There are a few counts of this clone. The CDR3 DNA is TGCGCCAGCAGCCTCCGGACAGGGAACGAAAAACTGTTTTTT. Amino acid sequence: CASSLRTGNEKLFF. The J gene is TRBJ1-4, the V gene TRBV4-1; the match to TRBD1 covers 8 bases. The CDR3 runs to 14 residues. The V gene's germline CDR1 is MGHRA and CDR2 YSYEKL. J gave up 8 bases and V 4 bases, and 6 bases lay outside the gene matches.

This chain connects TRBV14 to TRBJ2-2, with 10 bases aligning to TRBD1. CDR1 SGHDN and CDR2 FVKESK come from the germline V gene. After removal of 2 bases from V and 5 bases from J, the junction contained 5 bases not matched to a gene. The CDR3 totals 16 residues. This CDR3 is CASSQPTGGQTGELFF. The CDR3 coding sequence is TGTGCCAGCAGCCAACCGACAGGGGGCCAAACCGGGGAGCTGTTTTTT.

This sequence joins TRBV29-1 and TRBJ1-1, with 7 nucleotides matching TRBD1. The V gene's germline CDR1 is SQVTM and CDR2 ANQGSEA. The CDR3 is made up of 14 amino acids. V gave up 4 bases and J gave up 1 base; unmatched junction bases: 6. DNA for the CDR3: TGCAGCGTTGGACTTGACAGGGCGAACACTGAAGCTTTCTTT. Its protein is CSVGLDRANTEAFF.

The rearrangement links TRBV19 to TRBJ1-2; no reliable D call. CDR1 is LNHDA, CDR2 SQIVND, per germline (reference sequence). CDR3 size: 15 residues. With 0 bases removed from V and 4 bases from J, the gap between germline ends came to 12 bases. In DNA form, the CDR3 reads TGTGCCAGTAGTATAGATAAACAGTTTAGCTATGGCTACACCTTC. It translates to CASSIDKQFSYGYTF.

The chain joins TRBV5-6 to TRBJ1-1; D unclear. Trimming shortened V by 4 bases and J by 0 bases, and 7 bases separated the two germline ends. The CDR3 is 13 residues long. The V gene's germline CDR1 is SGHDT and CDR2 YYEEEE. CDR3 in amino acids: CASSLGMNTEAFF. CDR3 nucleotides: TGTGCCAGCAGCCTGGGTATGAACACTGAAGCTTTCTTT. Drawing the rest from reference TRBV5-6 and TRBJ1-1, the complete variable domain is DAGVTQSPTHLIKTRGQQVTLRCSPKSGHDTVSWYQQALGQGPQFIFQYYEEEERQRGNFPDRFSGHQFPNYSSELNVNALLLGDSALYLCASSLGMNTEAFFGQGTRLTVV.

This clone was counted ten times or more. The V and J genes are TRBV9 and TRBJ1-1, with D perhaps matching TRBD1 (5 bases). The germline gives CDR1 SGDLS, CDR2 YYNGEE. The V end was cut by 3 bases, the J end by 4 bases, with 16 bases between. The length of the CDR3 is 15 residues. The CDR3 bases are TGTGCCAGCAGCGGACGTCAGGGAATAGGCACTGAAGCTTTCTTT. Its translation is CASSGRQGIGTEAFF.

CDR3 in amino acids: CASSPTGDLETQYF. The CDR3 DNA reads as TGTGCCAGTAGCCCGACAGGGGATCTAGAGACCCAGTACTTC. The chain carries TRBV19 and TRBJ2-5; 8 bases match TRBD1. Germline V CDR1 and CDR2: LNHDA, SQIVND (reference sequence). The CDR3 extends over 14 amino acids. Unmatched junction bases numbered 7, after V lost 6 bases and J lost 4 bases. The whole variable domain, filled in from reference TRBV19 and TRBJ2-5, reads DGGITQSPKYLFRKEGQNVTLSCEQNLNHDAMYWYRQDPGQGLRLIYYSQIVNDFQKGDIAEGYSVSREKKESFPLTVTSAQKNPTAFYLCASSPTGDLETQYFGPGTRLLVL.

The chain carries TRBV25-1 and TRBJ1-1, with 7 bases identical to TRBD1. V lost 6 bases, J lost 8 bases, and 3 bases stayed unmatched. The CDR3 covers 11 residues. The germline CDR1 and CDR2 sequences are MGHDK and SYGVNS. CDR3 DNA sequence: TGTGCCAGCAGCCCGGACAGGGAAGCTTTCTTT. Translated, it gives CASSPDREAFF. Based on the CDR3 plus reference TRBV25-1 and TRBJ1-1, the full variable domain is EADIYQTPRYLVIGTGKKITLECSQTMGHDKMYWYQQDPGMELHLIHYSYGVNSTEKGDLSSESTVSRIRTEHFPLTLESARPSHTSQYLCASSPDREAFFGQGTRLTVV.

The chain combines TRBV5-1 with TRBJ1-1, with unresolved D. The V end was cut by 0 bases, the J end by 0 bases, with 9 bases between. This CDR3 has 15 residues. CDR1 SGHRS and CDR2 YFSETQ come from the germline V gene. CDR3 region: CASSLGSYMNTEAFF. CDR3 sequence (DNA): TGCGCCAGCAGCTTGGGCAGTTACATGAACACTGAAGCTTTCTTT.

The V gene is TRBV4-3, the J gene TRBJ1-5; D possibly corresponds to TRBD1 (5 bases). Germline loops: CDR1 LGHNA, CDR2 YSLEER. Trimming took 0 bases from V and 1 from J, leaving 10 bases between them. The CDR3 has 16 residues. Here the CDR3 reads CASSQDRGGSNQPQHF. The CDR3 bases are TGCGCCAGCAGCCAAGATCGGGGGGGAAGCAATCAGCCCCAGCATTTT.

The CDR3 loop reads CASSLGVRASTDTQYF. DNA for the CDR3: TGCGCCAGCAGCTTGGGCGTCCGTGCTAGCACAGATACGCAGTATTTT. The V gene is TRBV5-1, the J gene TRBJ2-3; D uncertain. The CDR3 length is 16 residues. CDR1 is SGHRS and CDR2 is YFSETQ in the germline V gene. V was pared by 0 bases and J by 0 bases, with 11 bases between.

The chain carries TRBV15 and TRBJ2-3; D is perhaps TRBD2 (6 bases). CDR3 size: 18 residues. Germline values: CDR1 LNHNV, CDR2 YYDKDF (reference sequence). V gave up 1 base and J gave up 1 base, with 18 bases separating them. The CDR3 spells CATSRGNVVASGTDTQYF. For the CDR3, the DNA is TGTGCCACCAGCAGAGGCAATGTTGTGGCTAGCGGCACAGATACGCAGTATTTT.

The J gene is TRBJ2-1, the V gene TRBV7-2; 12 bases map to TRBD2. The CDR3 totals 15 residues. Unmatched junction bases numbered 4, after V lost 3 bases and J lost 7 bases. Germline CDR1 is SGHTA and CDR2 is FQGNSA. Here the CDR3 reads CASSFTSGGLNEQFF. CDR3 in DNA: TGTGCCAGCAGCTTCACTAGCGGGGGGTTGAATGAGCAGTTCTTC.

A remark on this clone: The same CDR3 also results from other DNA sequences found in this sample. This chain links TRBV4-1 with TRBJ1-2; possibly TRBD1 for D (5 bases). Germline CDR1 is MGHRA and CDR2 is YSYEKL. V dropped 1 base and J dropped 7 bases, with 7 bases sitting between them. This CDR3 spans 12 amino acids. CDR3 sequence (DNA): TGCGCCAGCAGCCAAGTGGGGGGTGGCTACACCTTC. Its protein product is CASSQVGGGYTF.

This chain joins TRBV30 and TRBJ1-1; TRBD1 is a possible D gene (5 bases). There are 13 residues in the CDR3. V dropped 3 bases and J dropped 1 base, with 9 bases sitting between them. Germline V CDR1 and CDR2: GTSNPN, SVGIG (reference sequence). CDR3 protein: CAWRPDRNTEAFF. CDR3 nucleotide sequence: TGTGCCTGGAGACCAGACAGGAACACTGAAGCTTTCTTT.

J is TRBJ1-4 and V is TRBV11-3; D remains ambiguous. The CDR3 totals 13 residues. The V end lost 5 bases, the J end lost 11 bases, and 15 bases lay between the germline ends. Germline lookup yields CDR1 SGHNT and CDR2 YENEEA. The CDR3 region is CASSQRPVGKLFF. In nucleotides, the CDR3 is TGTGCCAGCAGCCAACGACCTGTCGGGAAACTGTTTTTT.

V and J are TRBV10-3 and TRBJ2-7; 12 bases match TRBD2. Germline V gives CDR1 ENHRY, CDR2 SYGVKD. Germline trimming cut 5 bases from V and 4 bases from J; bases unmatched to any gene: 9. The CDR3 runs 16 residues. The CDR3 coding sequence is TGTGCCATCAGTTTCGCCGGGACTAGCGGGCCATACGAGCAGTACTTC. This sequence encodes CAISFAGTSGPYEQYF.

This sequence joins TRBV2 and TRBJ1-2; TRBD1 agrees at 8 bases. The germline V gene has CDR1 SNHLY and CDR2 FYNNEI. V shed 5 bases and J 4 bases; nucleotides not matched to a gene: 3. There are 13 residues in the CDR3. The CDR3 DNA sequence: TGTGCCAGCAGTTCCGGACAGGGCTATGGCTACACCTTC. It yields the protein CASSSGQGYGYTF.

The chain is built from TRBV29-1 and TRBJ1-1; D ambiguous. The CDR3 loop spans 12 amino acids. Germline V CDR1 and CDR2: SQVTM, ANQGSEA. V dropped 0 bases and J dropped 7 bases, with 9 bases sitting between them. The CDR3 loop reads CSVEDVDVEAFF. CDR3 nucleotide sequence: TGCAGCGTTGAAGACGTAGATGTTGAAGCTTTCTTT.

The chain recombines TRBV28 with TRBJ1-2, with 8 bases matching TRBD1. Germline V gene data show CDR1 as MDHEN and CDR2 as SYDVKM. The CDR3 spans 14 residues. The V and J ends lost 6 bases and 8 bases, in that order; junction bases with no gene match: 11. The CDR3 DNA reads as TGTGCCAGCAGCTCCCCCGGACAGGGAGAGGGCTACACCTTC. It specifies CASSSPGQGEGYTF.

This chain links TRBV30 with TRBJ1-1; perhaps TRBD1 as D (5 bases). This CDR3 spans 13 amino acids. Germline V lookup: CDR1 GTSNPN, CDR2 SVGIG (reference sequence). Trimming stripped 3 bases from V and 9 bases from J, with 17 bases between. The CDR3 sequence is CAWRGPSRGQAFF. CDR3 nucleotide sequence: TGTGCCTGGAGGGGGCCATCCCGTGGTCAAGCTTTCTTT.

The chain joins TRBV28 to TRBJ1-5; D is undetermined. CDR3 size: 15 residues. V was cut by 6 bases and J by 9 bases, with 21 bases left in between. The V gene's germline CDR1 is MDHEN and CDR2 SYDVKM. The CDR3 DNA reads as TGTGCCAGCAGCCGCTTATGGTCAAAGCTGCTGCCCCAGCATTTT. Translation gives CASSRLWSKLLPQHF.

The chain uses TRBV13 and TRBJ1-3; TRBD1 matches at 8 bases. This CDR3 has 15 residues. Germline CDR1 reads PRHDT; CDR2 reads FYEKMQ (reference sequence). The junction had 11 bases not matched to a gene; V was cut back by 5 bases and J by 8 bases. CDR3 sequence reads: CASSPPQGARDTIYF. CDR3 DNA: TGTGCCAGCAGCCCTCCCCAGGGGGCGCGGGACACCATATATTTT. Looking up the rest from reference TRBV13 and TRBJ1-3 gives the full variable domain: AAGVIQSPRHLIKEKRETATLKCYPIPRHDTVYWYQQGPGQDPQFLISFYEKMQSDKGSIPDRFSAQQFSDYHSELNMSSLELGDSALYFCASSPPQGARDTIYFGEGSWLTVV.

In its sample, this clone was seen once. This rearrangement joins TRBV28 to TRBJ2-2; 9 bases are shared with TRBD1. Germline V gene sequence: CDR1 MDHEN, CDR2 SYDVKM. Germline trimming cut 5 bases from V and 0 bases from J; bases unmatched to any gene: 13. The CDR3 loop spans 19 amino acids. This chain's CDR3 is CASSIPGTGIFANTGELFF. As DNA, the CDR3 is TGTGCCAGCAGTATCCCCGGGACAGGGATCTTCGCGAACACCGGGGAGCTGTTTTTT.

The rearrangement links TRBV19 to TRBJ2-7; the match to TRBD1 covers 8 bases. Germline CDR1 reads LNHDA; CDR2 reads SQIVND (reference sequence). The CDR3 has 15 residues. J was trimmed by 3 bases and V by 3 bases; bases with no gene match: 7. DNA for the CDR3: TGTGCCAGTAGTATTAACCCCGACAGGGGCTACGAGCAGTACTTC. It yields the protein CASSINPDRGYEQYF.

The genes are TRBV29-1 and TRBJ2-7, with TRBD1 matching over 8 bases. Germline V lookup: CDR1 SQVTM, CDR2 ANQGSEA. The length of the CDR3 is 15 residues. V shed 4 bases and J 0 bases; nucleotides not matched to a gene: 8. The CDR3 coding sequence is TGCAGCGTTGGGGGGGACAGGTCAACCTCCTACGAGCAGTACTTC. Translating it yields CSVGGDRSTSYEQYF.

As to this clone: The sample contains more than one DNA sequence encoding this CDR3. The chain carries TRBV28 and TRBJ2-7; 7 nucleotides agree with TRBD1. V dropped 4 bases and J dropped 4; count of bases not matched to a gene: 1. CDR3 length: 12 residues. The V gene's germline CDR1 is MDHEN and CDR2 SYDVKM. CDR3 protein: CASSSRGYEQYF. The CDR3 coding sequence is TGTGCCAGCAGTTCCAGGGGGTACGAGCAGTACTTC.

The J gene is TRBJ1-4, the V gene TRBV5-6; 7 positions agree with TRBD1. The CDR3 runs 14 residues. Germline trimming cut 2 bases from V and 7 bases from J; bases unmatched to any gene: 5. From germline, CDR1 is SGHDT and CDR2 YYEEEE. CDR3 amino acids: CASSFARGFEKLFF. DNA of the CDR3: TGTGCCAGCAGCTTTGCCAGGGGGTTTGAAAAACTGTTTTTT.

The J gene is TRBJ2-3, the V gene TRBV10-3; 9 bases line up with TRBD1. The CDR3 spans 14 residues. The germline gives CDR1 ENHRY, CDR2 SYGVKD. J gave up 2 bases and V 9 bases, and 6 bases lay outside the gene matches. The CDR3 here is CAIQGQGLTDTQYF. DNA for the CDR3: TGTGCCATACAAGGACAGGGGCTCACAGATACGCAGTATTTT.